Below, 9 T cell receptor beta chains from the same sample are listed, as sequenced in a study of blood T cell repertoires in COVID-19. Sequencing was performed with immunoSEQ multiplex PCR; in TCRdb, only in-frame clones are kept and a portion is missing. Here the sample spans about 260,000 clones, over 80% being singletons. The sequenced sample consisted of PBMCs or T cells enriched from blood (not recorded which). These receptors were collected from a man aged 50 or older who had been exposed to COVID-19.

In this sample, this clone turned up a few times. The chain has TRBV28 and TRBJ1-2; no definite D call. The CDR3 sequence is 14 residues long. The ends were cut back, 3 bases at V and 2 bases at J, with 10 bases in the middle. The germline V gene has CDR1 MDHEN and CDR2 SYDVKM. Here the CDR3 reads CASSFIGANYGYTF. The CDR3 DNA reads TGTGCCAGCAGTTTCATAGGAGCCAACTATGGCTACACCTTC.

The CDR3 loop reads CASSFRTGSYEQYF. DNA for the CDR3: TGTGCCAGCAGCTTTAGGACAGGTTCCTACGAGCAGTACTTC. This chain links TRBV5-8 with TRBJ2-7; TRBD1 agrees at 7 bases. With V trimmed by 2 bases and J by 1 base, 3 bases remained unmatched. The CDR3 is made up of 14 amino acids. Germline V gene lookup returns CDR1 SGHTS and CDR2 YDEGEE.

The CDR3 is CASSLRDRGPYGYTF. As DNA, the CDR3 is TGTGCCAGCAGCTTGAGGGACAGGGGGCCGTATGGCTACACCTTC. The chain recombines TRBV5-8 with TRBJ1-2; TRBD1 matches 12 bases. The CDR3 length is 15 residues. With V trimmed by 1 base and J by 5 bases, 3 bases remained unmatched. Germline V CDR1 and CDR2: SGHTS, YDEGEE. The full variable domain, in which reference TRBV5-8 and TRBJ1-2 provide the parts outside the CDR3, is EAGVTQSPTHLIKTRGQQATLRCSPISGHTSVYWYQQALGLGLQFLLWYDEGEERNRGNFPPRFSGRQFPNYSSELNVNALELEDSALYLCASSLRDRGPYGYTFGSGTRLTVV.

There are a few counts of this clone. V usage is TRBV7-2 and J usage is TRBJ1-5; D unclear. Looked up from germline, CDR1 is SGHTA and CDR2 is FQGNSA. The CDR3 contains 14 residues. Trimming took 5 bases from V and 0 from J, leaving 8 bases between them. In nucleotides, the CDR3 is TGTGCCAGCAGCCTTCGGTATAGCAATCAGCCCCAGCATTTT. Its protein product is CASSLRYSNQPQHF.

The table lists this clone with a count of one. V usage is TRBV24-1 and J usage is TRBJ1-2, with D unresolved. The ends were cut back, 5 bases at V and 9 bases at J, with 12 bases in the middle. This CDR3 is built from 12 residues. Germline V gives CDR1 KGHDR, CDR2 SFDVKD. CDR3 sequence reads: CATSVDSRSYTF. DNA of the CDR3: TGTGCCACCAGTGTTGACTCCCGTAGCTACACCTTC.

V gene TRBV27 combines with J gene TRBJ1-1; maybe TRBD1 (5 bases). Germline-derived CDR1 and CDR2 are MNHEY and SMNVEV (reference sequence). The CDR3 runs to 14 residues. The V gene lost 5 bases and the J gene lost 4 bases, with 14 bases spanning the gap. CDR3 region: CASSPLRVPTEAFF. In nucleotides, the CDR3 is TGTGCCAGCAGTCCCCTCAGGGTTCCCACTGAAGCTTTCTTT.

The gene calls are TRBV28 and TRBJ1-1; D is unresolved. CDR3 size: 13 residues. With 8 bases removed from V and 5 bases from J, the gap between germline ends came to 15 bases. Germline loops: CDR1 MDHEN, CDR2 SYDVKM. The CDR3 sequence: CASARRGLTEAFF. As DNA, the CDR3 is TGTGCCAGCGCTCGGCGAGGGCTGACTGAAGCTTTCTTT.

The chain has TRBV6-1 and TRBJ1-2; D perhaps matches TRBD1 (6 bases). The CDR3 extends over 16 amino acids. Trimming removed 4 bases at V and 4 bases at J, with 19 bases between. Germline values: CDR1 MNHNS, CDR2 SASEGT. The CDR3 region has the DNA TGTGCCAGCAGTGTAATCTGGACAGAAGGAGCCTATGGCTACACCTTC. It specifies CASSVIWTEGAYGYTF.

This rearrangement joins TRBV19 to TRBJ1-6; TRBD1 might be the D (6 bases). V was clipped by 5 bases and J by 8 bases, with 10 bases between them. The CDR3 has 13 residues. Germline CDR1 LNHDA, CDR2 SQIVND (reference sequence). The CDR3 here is CASSFGQYSPLHF. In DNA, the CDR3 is TGTGCCAGTAGTTTCGGACAGTATTCACCCCTCCACTTT.